The 9 T cell receptor beta chains given below trace back to one sample, sequenced in a study of blood T cell repertoires in COVID-19. Method: immunoSEQ multiplex PCR; TCRdb's copy keeps in-frame clones and lacks some. Among 95,000 to 100,000 clones listed, about 85% were seen once. Sequencing input: peripheral blood. The source is a woman aged 70 to 79 with active or convalescent COVID-19.

The rearrangement links TRBV3-1 (or the pseudogene TRBV3-2) to TRBJ1-2; 9 nucleotides align to TRBD1. This CDR3 has 18 residues. Germline lookup yields CDR1 LGHDT and CDR2 YNNKEL (reference sequence). V lost 4 bases to trimming and J lost 1 base; unmatched junction nucleotides: 13. The DNA of the CDR3 is TGTGCCAGCAGCCCGTCGTCCGGGACAGGGACCCATAACTATGGCTACACCTTC. It encodes CASSPSSGTGTHNYGYTF.

V gene TRBV24-1 combines with J gene TRBJ1-3; D gene ambiguous. Germline V gene lookup returns CDR1 KGHDR and CDR2 SFDVKD. The V end lost 3 bases, the J end lost 0 bases, and 5 bases lay between the germline ends. This CDR3 spans 14 amino acids. CDR3 loop: CATSDPGSGNTIYF. In DNA form, the CDR3 reads TGTGCCACCAGTGATCCGGGCTCTGGAAACACCATATATTTT.

The chain couples TRBV18 to TRBJ2-3; 9 bases are shared with TRBD1. The length of the CDR3 is 14 residues. Trimming removed 6 bases from V and 0 bases from J; junction bases left unmatched: 1. Germline CDR1 KGHSH, CDR2 LQKENI. The CDR3 DNA sequence: TGTGCCAGCTCGGGACAGGGTAGCACAGATACGCAGTATTTT. Translation: CASSGQGSTDTQYF.

The gene calls are TRBV28 and TRBJ1-2; D not resolved. This CDR3 comprises 12 residues. CDR1 MDHEN and CDR2 SYDVKM come from the germline V gene. The V gene lost 6 bases and the J gene lost 2 bases, with 7 bases spanning the gap. For the CDR3, the DNA is TGTGCCAGCAGGCAGTCGAACTATGGCTACACCTTC. It translates to CASRQSNYGYTF.

The V and J genes are TRBV7-2 and TRBJ2-1, with TRBD2 identical over 7 bases. Trimming removed 4 bases from V and 9 bases from J; junction bases left unmatched: 15. Germline V lookup: CDR1 SGHTA, CDR2 FQGNSA. This CDR3 contains 16 residues. The chain's CDR3 is CASSSLALLPTGEQFF. The CDR3 bases are TGTGCCAGCAGCTCACTAGCGTTACTCCCGACCGGTGAGCAGTTCTTC.

This clone was counted a single time. The chain's CDR3 is CAWSQGVNTEAFF. The CDR3 region has the DNA TGTGCCTGGAGCCAGGGTGTGAACACTGAAGCTTTCTTT. The chain uses TRBV30 and TRBJ1-1; the D gene is possibly TRBD1 (5 bases). This CDR3 comprises 13 residues. V lost 3 bases to trimming and J lost 0 bases, with 8 bases between them. Germline V lookup: CDR1 GTSNPN, CDR2 SVGIG (reference sequence).

V usage is TRBV3-1 (or the pseudogene TRBV3-2) and J usage is TRBJ1-3; 7 positions agree with TRBD1. The V gene's germline CDR1 is LGHDT and CDR2 YNNKEL (reference sequence). The V segment lost 3 bases and the J segment 1 base; nucleotides outside the gene matches: 6. The CDR3 is 16 residues long. CDR3 sequence (DNA): TGTGCCAGCAGCCAGTTTACAGGGGTTTCTGGAAACACCATATATTTT. This sequence encodes CASSQFTGVSGNTIYF.

The rearrangement links TRBV28 to TRBJ2-7; D possibly corresponds to TRBD2 (5 bases). Trimming removed 2 bases at V and 9 bases at J, with 17 bases between. CDR1 MDHEN and CDR2 SYDVKM come from the germline V gene. This CDR3 has 14 amino acids. The CDR3 DNA follows: TGTGCCAGCAGTTTAACCGGTGACGAGGGTCGGCAGTACTTC. Residues: CASSLTGDEGRQYF.

V and J are TRBV2 and TRBJ2-7; D not resolved. The CDR3 runs 14 residues. Germline V CDR1 and CDR2: SNHLY, FYNNEI. V lost 0 bases, J lost 4 bases, and 10 bases lay in between. This CDR3 reads CASSEAAVYYEQYF. CDR3 DNA: TGTGCCAGCAGTGAAGCGGCGGTCTATTACGAGCAGTACTTC.